The 18 T cell receptor beta chains in this list originate from one sample, sequenced in a study of CD4+ T cells in melanoma. Clones were read by immunoSEQ multiplex PCR, and TCRdb kept only the in-frame ones, dropping some. The sample records about 50,000 clones, roughly nine tenths being singletons. Sequenced sample: peripheral blood. The receptor set was obtained from a human donor with melanoma.

The chain carries TRBV6-1 and TRBJ2-7; TRBD1 aligns across 9 bases. In germline, CDR1 is MNHNS, CDR2 SASEGT. V lost 6 bases and J lost 5; bases outside the gene matches: 5. The CDR3 length is 13 residues. CDR3 in amino acids: CASRGTGSHEQYF. DNA for the CDR3: TGTGCCAGCAGGGGGACAGGGTCCCACGAGCAGTACTTC.

The rearrangement joins TRBV6-5 to TRBJ2-5, with a weak D call TRBD1 (8 bases). Germline assignment: CDR1 MNHEY and CDR2 SVGAGI. The CDR3 covers 14 residues. The V end was cut by 6 bases, the J end by 5 bases, with 16 bases between. The CDR3 reads CASRLTGGGETQYF. The CDR3 coding sequence is TGTGCCAGCAGACTAACAGGGGGGGGTGAGACCCAGTACTTC.

The CDR3 protein is CATSRRDREVDTQYF. The CDR3 nucleotides are TGTGCCACCAGCAGACGGGACAGGGAGGTAGATACGCAGTATTTT. The rearrangement uses TRBV15 and TRBJ2-3; TRBD1 aligns across 9 bases. Germline V lookup: CDR1 LNHNV, CDR2 YYDKDF (reference sequence). CDR3 size: 15 residues. Trimming cost V 2 bases and J 5 bases; bases outside gene matches: 5.

This rearrangement joins TRBV4-1 to TRBJ2-7; 8 positions agree with TRBD1. The germline gives CDR1 MGHRA, CDR2 YSYEKL. V shed 2 bases and J 7 bases; nucleotides not matched to a gene: 13. The CDR3 spans 16 residues. This CDR3 reads CASSQLGGRGLPEQYF. CDR3 in DNA: TGCGCCAGCAGCCAACTCGGGGGCAGGGGGCTCCCTGAGCAGTACTTC.

This chain links TRBV27 with TRBJ2-2; TRBD1 matches at 7 bases. Trimming cost V 5 bases and J 2 bases; bases outside gene matches: 20. CDR3 length: 20 amino acids. CDR1 is MNHEY, CDR2 SMNVEV, per germline (reference sequence). The CDR3 DNA is TGTGCCAGCAGTCCCAAAAACATTATAACCGGGACAGAAAACACCGGGGAGCTGTTTTTT. It specifies CASSPKNIITGTENTGELFF.

The chain combines TRBV15 with TRBJ2-1; 13 nucleotides align to TRBD2. The CDR3 runs 16 residues. The ends lost 5 bases at V and 2 bases at J; junction bases unmatched: 3. The V gene's germline CDR1 is LNHNV and CDR2 YYDKDF (reference sequence). The CDR3: CATSRTSGGAYNEQFF. CDR3 sequence (DNA): TGTGCCACCAGCCGAACTAGCGGGGGGGCCTACAATGAGCAGTTCTTC.

By sample share, this clone is large. The chain links TRBV4-3 to TRBJ2-2, with D perhaps matching TRBD1 or TRBD2 (5 bases each). CDR3 size: 21 residues. Germline CDR1 reads LGHNA; CDR2 reads YSLEER. The V end was cut by 0 bases, the J end by 1 base, with 24 bases between. As DNA, the CDR3 is TGCGCCAGCAGCCAAGATCCTGGGAGACAGCCGTTCCCTAAGAACACCGGGGAGCTGTTTTTT. Residues: CASSQDPGRQPFPKNTGELFF.

This clone was recorded once. The rearrangement joins TRBV10-1 to TRBJ1-2; D not certain. The CDR3 loop spans 14 amino acids. V lost 8 bases and J 2 bases, leaving 15 bases between the germline ends. Germline V gene data show CDR1 as WNHNN and CDR2 as SYGVQD (reference sequence). CDR3 DNA sequence: TGCGCCAGCGCGAGATGGACGGCAAACTATGGCTACACCTTC. Protein: CASARWTANYGYTF.

This clone was recorded a few times. The V call is TRBV9, the J call TRBJ1-2; 7 bases fit TRBD1. V lost 3 bases and J lost 2; bases outside the gene matches: 7. The CDR3 covers 15 residues. Germline lookup yields CDR1 SGDLS and CDR2 YYNGEE. CDR3 coding DNA: TGTGCCAGCAGCGGCCACAGGGGTTCAAACTATGGCTACACCTTC. It codes for CASSGHRGSNYGYTF.

This sequence joins TRBV7-9 and TRBJ2-1, with 11 bases that match TRBD1. The germline V gene has CDR1 SEHNR and CDR2 FQNEAQ (reference sequence). The CDR3 runs 16 residues. Trimming took 5 bases from V and 2 from J; bases not matched to a gene: 5. The DNA of the CDR3 is TGTGCCAGCAGCCCGCGGGACAGGGGGGCCTACAATGAGCAGTTCTTC. It specifies CASSPRDRGAYNEQFF. Full variable domain (outside the CDR3, taken from reference TRBV7-9 and TRBJ2-1): DTGVSQNPRHKITKRGQNVTFRCDPISEHNRLYWYRQTLGQGPEFLTYFQNEAQLEKSRLLSDRFSAERPKGSFSTLEIQRTEQGDSAMYLCASSPRDRGAYNEQFFGPGTRLTVL.

The J gene is TRBJ2-2, the V gene TRBV11-3, with D uncertain. CDR1 SGHNT and CDR2 YENEEA come from the germline V gene. CDR3 length: 15 residues. Trimming left V 5 bases short and J 6 bases short, with 16 bases between. The CDR3 here is CASSPHSSNPGELFF. The CDR3 DNA is TGTGCCAGCAGCCCCCACTCCTCCAATCCCGGGGAGCTGTTTTTT.

The V and J genes are TRBV28 and TRBJ2-7; a weak D match, TRBD2 (6 bases). V lost 3 bases and J 2 bases, leaving 14 bases between the germline ends. The germline gives CDR1 MDHEN, CDR2 SYDVKM. The CDR3 consists of 15 residues. CDR3 loop: CASSLTVTGAYEQYF. As DNA, the CDR3 is TGTGCCAGCAGTTTGACAGTGACGGGGGCCTACGAGCAGTACTTC.

This chain links TRBV9 with TRBJ1-2; the D is unclear. Germline-derived CDR1 and CDR2 are SGDLS and YYNGEE. The CDR3 length is 15 residues. V gave up 0 bases and J gave up 0 bases, with 9 bases separating them. The CDR3 DNA is TGTGCCAGCAGCGTAGGGCGGGTAGCTAACTATGGCTACACCTTC. This codes for CASSVGRVANYGYTF.

This clone appeared a few times. V usage is TRBV19 and J usage is TRBJ2-7, with D perhaps matching TRBD1 (6 bases). V lost 5 bases, J lost 6 bases, and 17 bases lay in between. The germline V gene encodes CDR1 LNHDA and CDR2 SQIVND (reference sequence). The CDR3 covers 14 residues. The CDR3 is CASSPSTGISEQYF. The CDR3 bases are TGTGCCAGTAGTCCATCCACAGGGATCAGCGAGCAGTACTTC.

This clone occurred once. The V gene is TRBV14, the J gene TRBJ1-1, with D possibly matching TRBD1 (5 bases). V was clipped by 1 base and J by 7 bases, with 22 bases between them. Germline-derived CDR1 and CDR2 are SGHDN and FVKESK. This CDR3 has 17 amino acids. This CDR3 is CASSQVQDIRLYSEAFF. CDR3 nucleotides: TGTGCCAGCAGCCAAGTTCAGGACATTCGCCTCTACAGTGAAGCTTTCTTT.

The rearrangement joins TRBV5-1 to TRBJ2-1; TRBD2 agrees at 7 bases. Germline CDR1 SGHRS, CDR2 YFSETQ. The CDR3 has 13 residues. The V gene end was trimmed by 7 bases and the J gene end by 9 bases; junction bases not matched to a gene: 10. CDR3 bases: TGCGCCAGCCGGGAGCTAGCGGCTGTTGAGCAGTTCTTC. Residues: CASRELAAVEQFF.

The gene calls are TRBV5-1 and TRBJ1-1, with a possible D match to TRBD1 (5 bases). Germline CDR1 reads SGHRS; CDR2 reads YFSETQ. V was shortened by 1 base and J by 3 bases, with 7 bases between the two germline ends. The length of the CDR3 is 13 residues. CDR3 protein: CASSLLQDTEAFF. The CDR3 nucleotides are TGCGCCAGCAGCTTGCTACAGGACACTGAAGCTTTCTTT.

V usage is TRBV4-3 and J usage is TRBJ2-3, with unresolved D. Trimming stripped 5 bases from V and 2 bases from J, with 8 bases between. Germline values: CDR1 LGHNA, CDR2 YSLEER. The CDR3 is 13 amino acids. The CDR3 region is CASSFRSTDTQYF. In DNA form, the CDR3 reads TGCGCCAGCAGCTTCAGGTCCACAGATACGCAGTATTTT.